These 2 T cell receptor beta chains came from one sample sequenced in a study of spatial heterogeneity in lung cancer. Study observations and caveats: Counts that tracked tumor mutation counts were those of expanded intratumoral alpha and beta TCRs.

Time point here: sample taken at primary tumor resection. TCRdb called the 5' RACE reads again in MiXCR, with one record for every CDR3 protein. The sample yields over 8,500 distinct CDR3 sequences, roughly 13% seen once. No antigen has been identified for these receptors. Material: lung tumor tissue, obtained at surgery. The source is a male donor with early-stage non-small cell lung cancer.

This clonotype is medium-sized within its sample. A library prepared for alpha chains yielded this beta chain as an off-target read; its size is of little meaning. The chain recombines TRBV6-1 with TRBJ1-2; the D gene is possibly TRBD1 (5 bases). Trimming shortened V by 1 base and J by 4 bases, and 10 bases separated the two germline ends. The length of the CDR3 is 14 residues. Germline V lookup: CDR1 MNHNS, CDR2 SASEGT. The CDR3 region is CASSEGAGGYGYTF. CDR3 DNA sequence: TGTGCCAGCAGTGAAGGGGCCGGGGGCTATGGCTACACCTTC.

Worth noting for this clonotype: This beta chain lies outside the target of a library built for alpha chains; its clone size means little. The V gene is TRBV29-1, the J gene TRBJ2-1; TRBD1 might be the D (5 bases). This CDR3 is 13 amino acids long. V was clipped by 5 bases and J by 4 bases, with 12 bases between them. Germline CDR1 SQVTM, CDR2 ANQGSEA. CDR3 sequence (DNA): TGCAGCGTTTCTCAGGGTGCATACAATGAGCAGTTCTTC. Translating gives CSVSQGAYNEQFF.